Here is one T cell receptor beta chain with its context. The target antigen is unknown. This sample stems from a study of cytomegalovirus exposure and HLA in healthy donors. About the research overall: A later analysis reported the 90 to 150 validation repertoires used the same platform as the 550 to 800 first-cohort repertoires. Study observations and caveats: The majority of TCR sequences were rare, yet some public TCRs appeared in many donors.

TCRdb's copy holds only in-frame clones and misses some; the assay was immunoSEQ multiplex PCR. In the table there are some 100,000 clones, more than 70% of which are singletons. The sequenced sample consisted of PBMCs. The clonotype was recovered from a young man in good health and CMV-seronegative.

CDR3 nucleotides: TGTGCCAGCAGCTTAGGTGGGACAAGTAATGGCTACACCTTC. Its protein product is CASSLGGTSNGYTF. The chain combines TRBV7-2 with TRBJ1-2, with TRBD1 as a possible D gene (6 bases). The CDR3 is made up of 14 amino acids. V was pared by 1 base and J by 6 bases, with 12 bases between. Germline V gene sequence: CDR1 SGHTA, CDR2 FQGNSA. Using reference TRBV7-2 and TRBJ1-2 for the parts outside the CDR3, the full variable domain is GAGVSQSPSNKVTEKGKDVELRCDPISGHTALYWYRQSLGQGLEFLIYFQGNSAPDKSGLPSDRFSAERTGGSVSTLTIQRTQQEDSAVYLCASSLGGTSNGYTFGSGTRLTVV.